A selection of T cell receptor beta chains follows, all from one sample in a study of cytomegalovirus exposure and HLA in healthy donors. Sequencing used immunoSEQ multiplex PCR; TCRdb keeps in-frame clones, though not all of them. This sample has more than 85,000 clones, with about 63% found just once. Input material: PBMCs. The receptor source for this set is a woman aged 25 to 39 in good health and CMV-seronegative. Both conserved end residues are part of each CDR3. The D gene is left open where the match is weak. The listing skips clone size in some rows; elsewhere it reads once, few, many or a size class.

d_gene | j_gene | v_gene | abundance | CDR3aa | CDR3nt
TRBD2 | TRBJ2-2 | TRBV7-7 | NA | CASGTSGANTGELFF | TGTGCCAGCGGGACTAGCGGGGCGAACACCGGGGAGCTGTTTTTT
TRBD2 | TRBJ2-3 | TRBV7-2 | few | CASSLEGRESDTQYF | TGTGCCAGCAGCTTAGAAGGGCGGGAGTCAGATACGCAGTATTTT
NA | TRBJ2-6 | TRBV19 | NA | CASKTPHSGANVLTF | TGTGCCTCAAAGACACCCCACTCTGGGGCCAACGTCCTGACTTTC
NA | TRBJ1-2 | TRBV6-4 | NA | CASSVSGDNYGYTF | TGTGCCAGCAGTGTATCCGGGGATAACTATGGCTACACCTTC
TRBD1 | TRBJ1-3 | TRBV7-9 | NA | CASTTGTGGNTIYF | TGTGCCAGCACCACAGGGACAGGCGGAAACACCATATATTTT
NA | TRBJ2-3 | TRBV4-1 | few | CASSQEGGTARGTQYF | TGCGCCAGCAGCCAAGAGGGAGGGACCGCAAGGGGGACGCAGTATTTT
NA | TRBJ2-7 | TRBV30 | NA | CAWSVGGYEQYF | TGTGCCTGGAGTGTTGGCGGCTACGAGCAGTACTTC
NA | TRBJ1-5 | TRBV30 | few | CAWSESPNQPQHF | TGTGCCTGGAGTGAGAGCCCCAATCAGCCCCAGCATTTT
TRBD1 | TRBJ1-5 | TRBV5-1 | NA | CASSLGTGGWQPQHF | TGCGCCAGCAGCCTCGGGACAGGGGGCTGGCAGCCCCAGCATTTT
NA | TRBJ1-6 | TRBV12-5 | NA | CASGVDADSSYNSPLHF | TGTGCTAGTGGGGTAGACGCGGACAGCTCCTATAATTCACCCCTCCACTTT
NA | TRBJ1-2 | TRBV9 | NA | CASSVEPRGGVGNYGYTF | TGTGCCAGCAGCGTAGAGCCCCGGGGGGGGGTCGGGAACTATGGCTACACCTTC
TRBD2 | TRBJ2-7 | TRBV28 | NA | CASRPTSGRAHYEQYF | TGTGCCAGCAGACCAACTAGCGGGAGGGCCCACTACGAGCAGTACTTC
NA | TRBJ2-7 | TRBV28 | NA | CASGLTASSYEQYF | TGTGCCAGCGGACTGACGGCGAGCTCCTACGAGCAGTACTTC
NA | TRBJ1-2 | TRBV7-9 | once | CASSRGPHYGYTF | TGTGCCAGCAGCCGAGGCCCCCACTATGGCTACACCTTC
NA | TRBJ2-1 | TRBV4-3 | NA | CASSQDGLYNEQFF | TGCGCCAGCAGCCAAGATGGACTTTACAATGAGCAGTTCTTC
TRBD2 | TRBJ2-1 | TRBV9 | NA | CASSVALAGLNYNEQFF | TGTGCCAGCAGCGTAGCACTAGCGGGACTTAACTACAATGAGCAGTTCTTC
NA | TRBJ2-7 | TRBV13 | NA | CASSVYYEQYF | TGTGCCAGCAGCGTTTACTACGAGCAGTACTTC
NA | TRBJ2-2 | TRBV4-3 | NA | CASSQGQGIRGELFF | TGCGCCAGCAGCCAAGGGCAGGGGATCAGAGGGGAGCTGTTTTTT
TRBD2 | TRBJ2-2 | TRBV19 | NA | CASSLLAGAFTGELFF | TGTGCCAGTAGCCTACTAGCGGGAGCTTTCACCGGGGAGCTGTTTTTT
NA | TRBJ1-5 | TRBV6-1 | NA | CASSERVGPQHF | TGTGCCAGCAGTGAGAGGGTCGGCCCCCAGCATTTT
NA | TRBJ1-3 | TRBV7-2 | NA | CASSLGRSTSGNTIYF | TGTGCCAGCAGCTTAGGACGGAGTACCTCCGGAAACACCATATATTTT
NA | TRBJ2-3 | TRBV2 | NA | CASGRAPAGPTDTQYF | TGTGCCAGCGGCCGGGCGCCAGCGGGCCCCACAGATACGCAGTATTTT
TRBD1 | TRBJ2-5 | TRBV11-2 | once | CASSLGDRGETQYF | TGTGCCAGCAGCTTAGGGGACAGGGGAGAGACCCAGTACTTC
NA | TRBJ1-1 | TRBV5-1 | NA | CASHSQGNTEAFF | TGCGCCAGCCATTCACAGGGGAACACTGAAGCTTTCTTT